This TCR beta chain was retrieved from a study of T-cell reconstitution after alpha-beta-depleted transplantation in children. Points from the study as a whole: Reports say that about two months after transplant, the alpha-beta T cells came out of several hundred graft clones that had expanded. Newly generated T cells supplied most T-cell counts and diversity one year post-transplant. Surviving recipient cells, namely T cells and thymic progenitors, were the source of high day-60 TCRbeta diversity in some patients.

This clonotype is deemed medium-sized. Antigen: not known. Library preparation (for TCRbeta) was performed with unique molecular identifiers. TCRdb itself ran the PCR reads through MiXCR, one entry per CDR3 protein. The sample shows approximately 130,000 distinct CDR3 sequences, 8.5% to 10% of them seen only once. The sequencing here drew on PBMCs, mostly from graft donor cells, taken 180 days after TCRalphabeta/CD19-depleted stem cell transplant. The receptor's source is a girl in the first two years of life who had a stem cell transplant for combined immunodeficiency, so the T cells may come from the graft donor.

The CDR3 protein is CASSHGGELFF. In DNA form, the CDR3 reads TGTGCCAGCAGCCACGGCGGGGAGCTGTTTTTT. The chain combines TRBV6-5 with TRBJ2-2; D ambiguous. Trimming pared 6 bases from V and 7 bases from J, leaving 6 bases between. Per germline, CDR1 MNHEY and CDR2 SVGAGI. The CDR3 is 11 residues long.